The 14 T cell receptor beta chains below all came from one sample that was sequenced in a study of blood T cells in healthy people across ages (dated by TCRdb to between 2014 and 2016). The library was generated by 5' RACE. The second PCR ran for roughly 7 to 11 cycles and used a J-beta primer mix along with a sample-barcoded 5' primer. TCRdb reprocessing: public reads trimmed at Q25 with fastp, clones called with MiXCR, in-frame beta chains kept. Each entry is one CDR3 protein sequence, shown with its most common DNA and genes. The sample profile shows approximately 2,000,000 distinct CDR3 sequences; more than 35% of them were found once. The top ten constitute roughly 23% of the sample. Material for sequencing was blood. These receptors all stem from a human donor in good health.

In this sample, this clonotype turned up many times. The chain carries TRBV9 and TRBJ2-1, with 7 bases fitting TRBD2. CDR1 is SGDLS, CDR2 YYNGEE, per germline. Unmatched junction bases numbered 4, after V lost 0 bases and J lost 4 bases. This CDR3 contains 15 residues. Here the CDR3 reads CASSVGSGVYNEQFF. The CDR3 DNA follows: TGTGCCAGCAGCGTAGGAAGCGGGGTATACAATGAGCAGTTCTTC.

About this clonotype itself: One junction end disagrees with the germline gene, perhaps due to a read error. This chain uses TRBV2 with TRBJ2-1, with no clear D. The CDR3 totals 13 residues. Germline assignment: CDR1 SNHLY and CDR2 FYNNEI. CDR3: CASSGISANEQVF. CDR3 in DNA: TGTGCCAGCAGTGGGATCTCGGCTAATGAGCAGGTCTTC.

This clonotype was observed at least ten times. The chain links TRBV6-9 to TRBJ2-4; D is undetermined. V dropped 4 bases and J dropped 2 bases, with 3 bases sitting between them. CDR1 and CDR2 (germline): MNHGY, SVAAGI. The length of the CDR3 is 12 residues. In DNA form, the CDR3 reads TGTGCCAGCAGTTTTCCCAAAAACATTCAGTACTTC. Translating it yields CASSFPKNIQYF.

This clonotype was found a few times. The CDR3 bases are TGTGCCAGCAGCCCACAGGGCAACTCTAACTATGGCTACACCTTC. Translation gives CASSPQGNSNYGYTF. This chain links TRBV5-5 with TRBJ1-2, with D perhaps matching TRBD1 (6 bases). The germline V gene encodes CDR1 SGHKS and CDR2 YYEKEE (reference sequence). Trimming left V 4 bases short and J 0 bases short, with 13 bases between. This CDR3 is built from 15 residues.

This clonotype was observed a handful of times. The rearrangement uses TRBV6-2 or TRBV6-3 and TRBJ2-1; the D gene is possibly TRBD1 (5 bases). The V gene's germline CDR1 is MNHEY and CDR2 SVGEGT. The CDR3 contains 13 residues. V was pared by 6 bases and J by 7 bases, with 13 bases between. The CDR3: CASRQPGANEQFF. DNA of the CDR3: TGTGCCAGCAGACAACCTGGGGCAAATGAGCAGTTCTTC.

CDR3 in amino acids: CASSQGRGWWQPQHF. In DNA, the CDR3 is TGTGCCAGCAGCCAAGGTAGGGGGTGGTGGCAGCCCCAGCATTTT. The chain joins TRBV3-1 to TRBJ1-5; possible D gene TRBD1, 6 bases. Germline V gene lookup returns CDR1 LGHDT and CDR2 YNNKEL (reference sequence). Deletions cut 1 base from V and 7 bases from J, with 14 bases between. This CDR3 comprises 15 residues.

This clonotype was seen ten or more times. This rearrangement joins TRBV5-1 to TRBJ2-7; 12 nucleotides match TRBD2. Germline trimming cut 3 bases from V and 3 bases from J; bases unmatched to any gene: 4. The CDR3 runs to 15 residues. In germline, CDR1 is SGHRS, CDR2 YFSETQ. The CDR3 sequence: CASSWTSGAVYEQYF. The CDR3, as DNA: TGCGCCAGCAGCTGGACTAGCGGGGCGGTCTACGAGCAGTACTTC.

The chain has TRBV6-2 or TRBV6-3 and TRBJ2-3; TRBD1 matches at 7 bases. Per germline, CDR1 MNHEY and CDR2 SVGEGT. The trim removed 2 bases at V and 1 base at J, leaving 12 bases unmatched. This CDR3 contains 18 residues. The CDR3 here is CASSYARSDRPGTDTQYF. DNA of the CDR3: TGTGCCAGCAGTTACGCGAGGTCGGACAGGCCCGGCACAGATACGCAGTATTTT.

The V call is TRBV5-1, the J call TRBJ2-1; TRBD2 is a possible D gene (7 bases). Germline V gene sequence: CDR1 SGHRS, CDR2 YFSETQ. The CDR3 contains 13 residues. Between the trimmed V and J ends, which lost 4 bases and 5 bases, there was a span of 10 bases. CDR3 DNA sequence: TGCGCCAGCAGCGCCGGGGGGCACAATGAGCAGTTCTTC. This translates into CASSAGGHNEQFF.

The chain has TRBV12-3 or TRBV12-4 and TRBJ2-5, with TRBD2 matching 7 bases. CDR3 length: 16 residues. The ends lost 3 bases at V and 3 bases at J; junction bases unmatched: 10. This chain's CDR3 is CASSFTSGAGEETQYF. CDR3 in DNA: TGTGCCAGCAGTTTTACCTCTGGGGCGGGGGAAGAGACCCAGTACTTC.

This clonotype was seen only a few times. CDR3 DNA: TGCAGTGCTGCAACCGGGACAGGGAAAGGTTACGAGCAGTACTTC. Translating gives CSAATGTGKGYEQYF. This rearrangement joins TRBV20-1 to TRBJ2-7; 9 nucleotides line up with TRBD1. Germline values: CDR1 DFQATT, CDR2 SNEGSKA (reference sequence). The CDR3 is made up of 15 amino acids. Losses at the gene ends were 5 bases for V and 4 bases for J; bases not matched to a gene: 12.

V usage is TRBV20-1 and J usage is TRBJ1-4, with unresolved D. V was trimmed by 3 bases and J by 0 bases, leaving 5 bases between them. Germline CDR1 reads DFQATT; CDR2 reads SNEGSKA (reference sequence). CDR3 length: 13 residues. DNA for the CDR3: TGCAGTGCTAGGGACTCAACTAATGAAAAACTGTTTTTT. Its translation: CSARDSTNEKLFF.

The gene calls are TRBV4-1 and TRBJ1-2; TRBD1 is a possible D gene (5 bases). Trimming pared 1 base from V and 4 bases from J, leaving 13 bases between. The germline V gene encodes CDR1 MGHRA and CDR2 YSYEKL. There are 15 residues in the CDR3. Here the CDR3 reads CASSQGGGVGYGYTF. The CDR3 nucleotides read TGCGCCAGCAGCCAAGGGGGAGGGGTCGGCTATGGCTACACCTTC.

A note on this clonotype: With a much larger clone just one base away, this may be a read error. No conserved phenylalanine or tryptophan ends this CDR3, so it is likely a read error. The chain combines TRBV7-3 with TRBJ2-6; 8 bases map to TRBD1. This CDR3 has 16 amino acids. From germline, CDR1 is SGHTA and CDR2 FQGTGA. The V and J ends lost 5 bases and 4 bases, in that order; junction bases with no gene match: 7. The CDR3 nucleotides are TGTGCCAGCAGCCGAATCAGGGGGCAAGGGGCCAACGTCCTGACTGTC. This sequence encodes CASSRIRGQGANVLTV.